Detailed here is one T cell receptor beta chain. Antigen: not known. The data derive from a study of T cells expressing NK-cell markers. Study overall: From sorted CD3+CD56+NKG2C+, CD3+CD56+NKG2C- and CD3+CD56-NKG2C+ T cells came the TCR beta repertoires. Serological testing identified seven of the eight sequenced donors as HCMV-seropositive and one as seronegative. The study, taken as a whole, reports: Certain NKG2C+ T cell clones were expanded, and their HCMV specificity remained unclear.

TCRdb re-called the 5' RACE reads; one entry per CDR3 protein, DNA not given. The sample table sets out about 540,000 distinct CDR3 sequences. The CDR3 is made up of 13 amino acids. Per the germline V gene, CDR1 is DFQATT and CDR2 is SNEGSKA (reference sequence). This receptor was taken from a man between 18 and 29 years old in good health. The specimen was blood T cells: a sorted CD56 or NKG2C T cell subset, CD4+ or CD8+ T cells, or bulk PBMC T cells (not recorded which). V is TRBV20-1 and J is TRBJ2-3. CDR3 residues: CSATGEFTDTQYF.